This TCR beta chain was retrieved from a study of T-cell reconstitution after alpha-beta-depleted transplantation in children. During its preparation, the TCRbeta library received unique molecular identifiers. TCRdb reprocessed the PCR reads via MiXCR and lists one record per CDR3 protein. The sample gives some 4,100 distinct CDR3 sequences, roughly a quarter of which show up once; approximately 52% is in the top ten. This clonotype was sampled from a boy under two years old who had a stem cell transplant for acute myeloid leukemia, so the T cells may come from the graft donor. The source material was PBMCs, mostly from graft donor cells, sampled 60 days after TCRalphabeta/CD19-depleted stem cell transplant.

The CDR3 loop is CASSNYIEQFF. The CDR3 DNA reads as TGTGCCAGCAGCAACTATATTGAGCAGTTCTTC. V is TRBV11-2 and J is TRBJ2-1; D call uncertain. The CDR3 length is 11 residues. Trimming shortened V by 5 bases and J by 9 bases, and 8 bases separated the two germline ends. In germline, CDR1 is SGHAT, CDR2 FQNNGV.